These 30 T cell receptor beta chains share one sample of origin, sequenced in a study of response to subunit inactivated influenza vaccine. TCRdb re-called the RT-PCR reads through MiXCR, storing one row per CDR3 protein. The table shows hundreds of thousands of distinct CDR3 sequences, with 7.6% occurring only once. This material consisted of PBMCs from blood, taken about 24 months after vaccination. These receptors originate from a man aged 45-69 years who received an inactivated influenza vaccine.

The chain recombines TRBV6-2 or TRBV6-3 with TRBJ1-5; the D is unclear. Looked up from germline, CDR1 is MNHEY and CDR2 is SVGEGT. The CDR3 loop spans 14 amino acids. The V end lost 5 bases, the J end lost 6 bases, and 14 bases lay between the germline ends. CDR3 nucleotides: TGTGCCAGCAGTCCCTACCTATCGGGTCAGCCCCAGCATTTT. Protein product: CASSPYLSGQPQHF.

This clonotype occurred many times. The CDR3 DNA reads as TGTGCCAGCAGCTTAGCGCCTCAAACAGGGCCGGGCACTGAAGCTTTCTTT. This encodes CASSLAPQTGPGTEAFF. V is TRBV7-2 and J is TRBJ1-1; a possible D gene is TRBD1 (6 bases). V lost 0 bases, J lost 4 bases, and 18 bases lay in between. The V gene's germline CDR1 is SGHTA and CDR2 FQGNSA. The CDR3 extends over 17 amino acids.

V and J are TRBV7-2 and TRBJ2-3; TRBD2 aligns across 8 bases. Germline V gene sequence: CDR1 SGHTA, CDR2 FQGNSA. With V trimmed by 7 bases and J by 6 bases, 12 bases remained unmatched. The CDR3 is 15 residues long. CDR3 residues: CASTQAGARGDTQYF. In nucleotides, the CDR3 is TGTGCCAGCACCCAAGCGGGAGCGAGAGGTGATACGCAGTATTTT.

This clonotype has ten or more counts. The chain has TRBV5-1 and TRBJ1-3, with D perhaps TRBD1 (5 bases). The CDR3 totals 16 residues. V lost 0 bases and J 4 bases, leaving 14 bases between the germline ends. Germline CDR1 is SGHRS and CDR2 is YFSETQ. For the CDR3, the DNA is TGCGCCAGCAGCTTGGAATCCCAGGGTATAGGAAACACCATATATTTT. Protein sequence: CASSLESQGIGNTIYF.

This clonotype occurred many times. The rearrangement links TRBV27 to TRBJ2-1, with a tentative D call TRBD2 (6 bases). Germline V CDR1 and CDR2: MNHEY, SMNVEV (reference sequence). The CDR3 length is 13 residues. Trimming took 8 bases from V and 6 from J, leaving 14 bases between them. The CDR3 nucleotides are TGTGCCAGCGGGAGGAGCGCTCTCAATGAGCAGTTCTTC. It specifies CASGRSALNEQFF.

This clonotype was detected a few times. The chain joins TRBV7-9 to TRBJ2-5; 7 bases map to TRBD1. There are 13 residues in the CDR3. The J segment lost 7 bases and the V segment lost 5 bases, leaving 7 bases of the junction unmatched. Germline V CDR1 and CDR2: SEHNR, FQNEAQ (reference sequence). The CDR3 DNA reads TGTGCCAGCAGCCCCAGTGACAGGGTGACCCAGTACTTC. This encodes CASSPSDRVTQYF.

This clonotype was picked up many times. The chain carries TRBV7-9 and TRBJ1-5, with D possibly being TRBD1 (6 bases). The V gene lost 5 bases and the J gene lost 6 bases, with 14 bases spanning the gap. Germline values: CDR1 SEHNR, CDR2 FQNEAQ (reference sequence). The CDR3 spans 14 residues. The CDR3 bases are TGTGCCAGCAGCCAAGGGGGGGTACGTCAGCCCCAGCATTTT. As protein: CASSQGGVRQPQHF.

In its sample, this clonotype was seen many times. Here the CDR3 reads CASSSVGGNNEQFF. The CDR3 DNA sequence: TGTGCCAGCAGCTCCGTCGGGGGGAACAATGAGCAGTTCTTC. The V and J genes are TRBV7-9 and TRBJ2-1; 7 nucleotides agree with TRBD2. Germline V gene lookup returns CDR1 SEHNR and CDR2 FQNEAQ (reference sequence). CDR3 length: 14 residues. Losses at the gene ends were 4 bases for V and 5 bases for J; bases not matched to a gene: 5.

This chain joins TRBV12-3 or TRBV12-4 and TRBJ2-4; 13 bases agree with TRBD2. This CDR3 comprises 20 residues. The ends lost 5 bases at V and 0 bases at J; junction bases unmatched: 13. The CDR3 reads CASSPRTSGSVELAKNIQYF. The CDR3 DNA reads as TGTGCCAGCAGTCCCCGGACTAGCGGGAGCGTAGAACTAGCCAAAAACATTCAGTACTTC.

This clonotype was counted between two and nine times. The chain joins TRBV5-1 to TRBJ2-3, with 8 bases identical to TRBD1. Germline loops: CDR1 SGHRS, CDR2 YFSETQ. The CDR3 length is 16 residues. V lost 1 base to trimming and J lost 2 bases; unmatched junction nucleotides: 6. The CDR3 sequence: CASSLYNRGSTDTQYF. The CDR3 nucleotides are TGCGCCAGCAGCTTGTACAACAGGGGGTCCACAGATACGCAGTATTTT.

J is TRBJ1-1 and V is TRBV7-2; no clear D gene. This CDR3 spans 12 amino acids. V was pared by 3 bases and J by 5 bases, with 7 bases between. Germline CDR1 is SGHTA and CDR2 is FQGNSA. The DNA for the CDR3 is TGTGCCAGCAGCTTGAGGTATACTGAAGCTTTCTTT. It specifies CASSLRYTEAFF.

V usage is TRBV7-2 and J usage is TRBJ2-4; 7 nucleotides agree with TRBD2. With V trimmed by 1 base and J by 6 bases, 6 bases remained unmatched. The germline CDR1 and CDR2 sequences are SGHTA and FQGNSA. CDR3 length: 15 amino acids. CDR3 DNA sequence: TGTGCCAGCAGCTTAGATCGGGGAGGGACAAACATTCAGTACTTC. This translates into CASSLDRGGTNIQYF.

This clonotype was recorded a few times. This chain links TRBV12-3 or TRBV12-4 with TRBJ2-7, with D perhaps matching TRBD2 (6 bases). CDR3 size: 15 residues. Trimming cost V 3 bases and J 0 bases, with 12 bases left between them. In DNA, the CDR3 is TGTGCCAGCAGTTTTAGCGGCCCCCGCTCCTACGAGCAGTACTTC. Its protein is CASSFSGPRSYEQYF.

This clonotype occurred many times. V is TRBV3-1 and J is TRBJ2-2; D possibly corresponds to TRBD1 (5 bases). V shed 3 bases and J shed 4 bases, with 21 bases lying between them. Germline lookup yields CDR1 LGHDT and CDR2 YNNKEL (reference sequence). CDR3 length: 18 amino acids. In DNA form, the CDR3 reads TGTGCCAGCAGCCAGGACGAACCCTTCATTAGGGGCACCGGGGAGCTGTTTTTT. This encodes CASSQDEPFIRGTGELFF.

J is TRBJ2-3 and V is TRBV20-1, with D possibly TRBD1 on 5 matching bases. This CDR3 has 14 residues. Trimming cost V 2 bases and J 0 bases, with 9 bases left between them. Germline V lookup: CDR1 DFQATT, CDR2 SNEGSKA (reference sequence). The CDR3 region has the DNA TGCAGTGCTAGAAAACAGGACAGCACAGATACGCAGTATTTT. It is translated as CSARKQDSTDTQYF.

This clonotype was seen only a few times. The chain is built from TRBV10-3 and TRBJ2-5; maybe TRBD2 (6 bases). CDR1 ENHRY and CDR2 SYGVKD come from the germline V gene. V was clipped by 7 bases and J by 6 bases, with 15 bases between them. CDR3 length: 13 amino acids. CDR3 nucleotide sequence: TGTGCCATCATGCCGGGAGCAGGAAAGACCCAGTACTTC. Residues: CAIMPGAGKTQYF.

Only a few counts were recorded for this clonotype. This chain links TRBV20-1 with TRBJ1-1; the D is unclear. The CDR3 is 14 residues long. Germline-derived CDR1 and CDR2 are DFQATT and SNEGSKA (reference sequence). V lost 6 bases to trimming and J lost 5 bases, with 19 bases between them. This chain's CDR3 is CSAQFTVFGTEAFF. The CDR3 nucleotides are TGCAGTGCCCAGTTTACAGTCTTCGGGACTGAAGCTTTCTTT.

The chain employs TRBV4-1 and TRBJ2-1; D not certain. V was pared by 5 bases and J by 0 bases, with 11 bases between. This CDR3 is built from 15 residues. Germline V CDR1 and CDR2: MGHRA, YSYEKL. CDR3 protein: CASSVSSSSYNEQFF. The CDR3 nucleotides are TGCGCCAGCAGCGTAAGCTCTAGCTCCTACAATGAGCAGTTCTTC.

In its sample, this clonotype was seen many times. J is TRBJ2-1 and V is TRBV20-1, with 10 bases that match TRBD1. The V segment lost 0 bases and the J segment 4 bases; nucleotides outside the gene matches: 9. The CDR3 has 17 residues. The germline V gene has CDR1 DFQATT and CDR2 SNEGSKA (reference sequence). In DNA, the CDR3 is TGCAGTGCTAGAGACGGGGAGAGGGACAGGGGATACAATGAGCAGTTCTTC. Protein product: CSARDGERDRGYNEQFF.

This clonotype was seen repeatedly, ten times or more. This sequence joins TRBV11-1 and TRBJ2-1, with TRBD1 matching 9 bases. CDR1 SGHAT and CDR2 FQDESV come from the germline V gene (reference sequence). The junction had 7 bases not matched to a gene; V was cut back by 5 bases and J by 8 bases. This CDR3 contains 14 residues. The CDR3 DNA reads TGTGCCAGCAGCCGGGACAGGGTTCGGGATGAGCAGTTCTTC. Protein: CASSRDRVRDEQFF.

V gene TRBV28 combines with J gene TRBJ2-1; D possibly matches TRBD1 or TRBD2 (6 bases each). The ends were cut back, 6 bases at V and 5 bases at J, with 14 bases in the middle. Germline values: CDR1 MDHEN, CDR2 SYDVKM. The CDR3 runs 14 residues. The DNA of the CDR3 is TGTGCCAGCAGCCGCATAGGGGGGAACAATGAGCAGTTCTTC. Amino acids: CASSRIGGNNEQFF.

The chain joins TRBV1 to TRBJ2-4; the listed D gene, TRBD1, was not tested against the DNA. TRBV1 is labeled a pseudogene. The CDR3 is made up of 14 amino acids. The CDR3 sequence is CTSSQPGQGLFEYF. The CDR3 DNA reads TGCACCAGCAGCCAACCTGGACAGGGATTGTTTGAGTACTTC.

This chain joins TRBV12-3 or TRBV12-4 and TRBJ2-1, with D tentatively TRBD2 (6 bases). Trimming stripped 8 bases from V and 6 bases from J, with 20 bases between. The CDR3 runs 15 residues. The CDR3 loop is CASQRGRRVVNEQFF. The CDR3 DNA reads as TGTGCCAGCCAAAGGGGACGGAGGGTAGTCAATGAGCAGTTCTTC.

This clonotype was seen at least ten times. The CDR3 bases are TGCAGTGCTACACGGACTAGCGGGAACAAAGAGACCCAGTACTTC. This translates into CSATRTSGNKETQYF. The chain recombines TRBV20-1 with TRBJ2-5; 12 bases match TRBD2. Germline-derived CDR1 and CDR2 are DFQATT and SNEGSKA (reference sequence). The CDR3 is 15 amino acids. V was clipped by 4 bases and J by 3 bases; unmatched bases: 6.

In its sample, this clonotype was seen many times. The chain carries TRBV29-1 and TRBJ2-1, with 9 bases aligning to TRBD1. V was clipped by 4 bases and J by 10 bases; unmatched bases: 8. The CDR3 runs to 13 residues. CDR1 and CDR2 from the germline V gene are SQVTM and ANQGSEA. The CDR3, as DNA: TGCAGCGTTGGGGGACAGGGAATCGGAGAGCAGTTCTTC. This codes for CSVGGQGIGEQFF.

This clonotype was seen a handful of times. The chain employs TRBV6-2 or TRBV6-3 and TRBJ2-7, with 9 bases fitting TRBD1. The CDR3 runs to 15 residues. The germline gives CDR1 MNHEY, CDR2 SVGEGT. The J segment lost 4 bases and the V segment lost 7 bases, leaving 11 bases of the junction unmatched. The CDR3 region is CASTITPDRGYEQYF. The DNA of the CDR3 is TGTGCCAGCACCATTACGCCGGACAGGGGTTACGAGCAGTACTTC.

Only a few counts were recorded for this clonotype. CDR3: CSARATLAGAPYEQFF. DNA for the CDR3: TGCAGTGCTAGAGCTACACTAGCGGGAGCCCCCTATGAGCAGTTCTTC. V is TRBV20-1 and J is TRBJ2-1; 11 nucleotides line up with TRBD2. The junction had 10 bases not matched to a gene; V was cut back by 1 base and J by 8 bases. Per the germline V gene, CDR1 is DFQATT and CDR2 is SNEGSKA (reference sequence). The CDR3 spans 16 residues.

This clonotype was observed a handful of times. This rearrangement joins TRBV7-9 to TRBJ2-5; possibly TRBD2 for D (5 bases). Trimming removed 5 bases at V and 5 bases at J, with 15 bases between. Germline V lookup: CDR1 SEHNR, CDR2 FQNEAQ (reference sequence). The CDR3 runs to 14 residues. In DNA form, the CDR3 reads TGTGCCAGCAGCACATCAGAGGGTAGGGAGACCCAGTACTTC. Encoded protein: CASSTSEGRETQYF.

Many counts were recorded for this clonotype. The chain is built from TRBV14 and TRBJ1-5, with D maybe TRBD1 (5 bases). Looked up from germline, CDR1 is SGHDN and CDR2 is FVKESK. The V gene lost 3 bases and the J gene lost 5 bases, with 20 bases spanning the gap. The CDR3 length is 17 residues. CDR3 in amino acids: CASSHEYGGSRYQPQHF. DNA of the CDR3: TGTGCCAGCAGCCATGAATATGGGGGATCGAGGTATCAGCCCCAGCATTTT.

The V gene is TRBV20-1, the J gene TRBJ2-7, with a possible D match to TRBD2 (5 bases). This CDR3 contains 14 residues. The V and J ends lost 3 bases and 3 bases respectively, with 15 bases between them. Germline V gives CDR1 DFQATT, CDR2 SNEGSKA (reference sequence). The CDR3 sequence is CSARDGRALYEQYF. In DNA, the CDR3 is TGCAGTGCTAGGGATGGGCGGGCTCTCTACGAGCAGTACTTC.